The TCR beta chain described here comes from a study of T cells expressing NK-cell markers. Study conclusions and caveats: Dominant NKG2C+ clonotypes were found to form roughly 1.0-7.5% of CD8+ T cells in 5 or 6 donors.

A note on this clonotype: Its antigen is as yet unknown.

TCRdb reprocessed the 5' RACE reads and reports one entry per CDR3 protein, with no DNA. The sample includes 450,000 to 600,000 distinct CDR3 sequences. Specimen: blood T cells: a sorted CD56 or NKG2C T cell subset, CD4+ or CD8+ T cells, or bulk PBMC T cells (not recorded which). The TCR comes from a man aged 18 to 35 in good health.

This CDR3 reads CSARRVASETQYF. This chain uses TRBV20-1 with TRBJ2-5; TCRdb's D gene call, TRBD2, goes unchecked for lack of DNA. Germline CDR1 reads DFQATT; CDR2 reads SNEGSKA (reference sequence). The CDR3 extends over 13 amino acids.